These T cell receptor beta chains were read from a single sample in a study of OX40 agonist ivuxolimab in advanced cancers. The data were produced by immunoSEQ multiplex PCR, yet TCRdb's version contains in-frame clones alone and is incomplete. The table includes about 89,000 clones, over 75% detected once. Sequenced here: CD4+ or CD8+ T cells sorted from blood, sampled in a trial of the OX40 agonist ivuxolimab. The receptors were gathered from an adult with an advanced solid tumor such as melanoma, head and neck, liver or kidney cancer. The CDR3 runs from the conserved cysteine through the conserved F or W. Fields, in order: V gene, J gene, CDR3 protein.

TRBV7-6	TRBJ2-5	CASSPQGAQGETQYF
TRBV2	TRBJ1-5	CASSEPTGGLPSNQPQHF
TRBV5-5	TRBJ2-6	CASSPEGSGANVLTF
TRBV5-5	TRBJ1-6	CASSQFLDVQGNLSPLHF
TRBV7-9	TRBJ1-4	CASSPGQGYEKLFF
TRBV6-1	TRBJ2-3	CASSEEASGGRNTQYF
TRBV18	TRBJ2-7	CASSPTGTGSYEQYF
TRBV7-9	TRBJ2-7	CASSGWQGGDEQYF
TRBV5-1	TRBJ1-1	CASSPLMDSEAFF
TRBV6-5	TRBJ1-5	CASSPDRGYQPQHF
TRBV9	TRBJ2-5	CASSPRDRGGTQYF
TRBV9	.	CASSSGQDLYYEQYF
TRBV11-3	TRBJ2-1	CASSLGGLAGENEQFF
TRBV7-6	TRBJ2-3	CASSLNSGGGTSTDTQYF
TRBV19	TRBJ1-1	CASSIKPVIGMNTEAFF
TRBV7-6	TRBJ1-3	CASSAQAGTGNTIYF
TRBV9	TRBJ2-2	CASSVGLAGNTGELFF
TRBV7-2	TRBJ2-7	CASSLMEKVAYEQYF
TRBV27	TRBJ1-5	CASRKERGNQPQHF
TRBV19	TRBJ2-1	CASKRQGVSNEQFF
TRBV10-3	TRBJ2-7	CAIREGVGGYEQYF
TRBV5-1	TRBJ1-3	CASRSAPTGQGYGNTIYF
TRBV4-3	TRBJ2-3	CASSLQLAGGVDTQYF
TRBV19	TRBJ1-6	CASSIGSHNSPLHF
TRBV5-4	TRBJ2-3	CASSLSGVDTQYF
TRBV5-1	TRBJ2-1	CASSHRGRGNEQFF
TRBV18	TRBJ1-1	CASSQGQGNTEAFF
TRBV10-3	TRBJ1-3	CAISGGRGLGNTIYF
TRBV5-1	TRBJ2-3	CASSEKVAGVNTDTQYF
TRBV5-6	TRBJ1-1	CASSLWPGAFEAFF
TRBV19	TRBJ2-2	CASSSYPGQGANTGELFF
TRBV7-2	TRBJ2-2	CASSLGRRDNTGELFF
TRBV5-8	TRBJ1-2	CASSLTRGYTF
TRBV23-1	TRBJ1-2	CASSLPDGISNGYTF
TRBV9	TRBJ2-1	CASSLALVNEQFF
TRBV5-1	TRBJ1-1	CASSFRPGGSTEAFF
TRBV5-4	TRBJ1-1	CASSPLQGTENTEAFF
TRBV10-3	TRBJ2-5	CAISGLRQGEETQYF
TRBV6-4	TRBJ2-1	CASSDSGREQFF
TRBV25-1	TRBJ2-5	CASSEGSRGTQYF
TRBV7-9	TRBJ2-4	CASSLILSAAKNIQYF
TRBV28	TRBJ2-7	CASSLQGAQSEQYF